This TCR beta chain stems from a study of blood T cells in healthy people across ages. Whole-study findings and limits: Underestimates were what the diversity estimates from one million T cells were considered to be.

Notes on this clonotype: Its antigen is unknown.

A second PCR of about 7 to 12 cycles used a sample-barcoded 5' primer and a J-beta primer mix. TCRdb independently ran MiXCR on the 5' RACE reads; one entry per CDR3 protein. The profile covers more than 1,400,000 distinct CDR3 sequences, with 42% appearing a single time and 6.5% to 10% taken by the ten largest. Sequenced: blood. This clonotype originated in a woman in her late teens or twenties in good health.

Written as DNA, the CDR3 is TGCAGCGTTGAAGGGGGTGGGGTAACTAACTATGGCTACACCTTC. Translated, it gives CSVEGGGVTNYGYTF. The chain uses TRBV29-1 and TRBJ1-2; unclear D gene. Trimming left V 1 base short and J 0 bases short, with 12 bases between. CDR3 length equals 15 residues. Germline V CDR1 and CDR2: SQVTM, ANQGSEA.